The next 31 T cell receptor beta chains were all read from a single sample in a study of T cell responses to AZD1222 COVID-19 vaccine. Only in-frame clones appear in the TCRdb table, and some are missing; sequencing was by immunoSEQ multiplex PCR. The sample contains approximately 140,000 clones, about 88% of which appear only once. Sequenced material: peripheral blood, taken on day 0 of AZD1222 vaccination. The receptors originated from an adult in good health.

This rearrangement joins TRBV7-2 to TRBJ2-7, with 7 positions matching TRBD1. The germline V gene encodes CDR1 SGHTA and CDR2 FQGNSA. Trimming took 5 bases from V and 2 from J; bases not matched to a gene: 15. The CDR3 loop spans 17 amino acids. CDR3 in DNA: TGTGCCAGCAGCCCAGACCTAGACAGGGCCTTTACCTACGAGCAGTACTTC. It codes for CASSPDLDRAFTYEQYF.

This clone occurred a few times. The chain is built from TRBV28 and TRBJ1-2; D may be TRBD1 (6 bases). Germline V lookup: CDR1 MDHEN, CDR2 SYDVKM. Trimming cost V 4 bases and J 3 bases, with 21 bases left between them. CDR3 length: 17 residues. The DNA of the CDR3 is TGTGCCAGCAGTTCCCTCCGACAGGAACAGCGGGACTATGGCTACACCTTC. Translated: CASSSLRQEQRDYGYTF.

This chain joins TRBV5-1 and TRBJ1-1; a possible D gene is TRBD1 (5 bases). Trimming removed 2 bases from V and 6 bases from J, with 17 bases in between. The CDR3 is 15 amino acids. Germline assignment: CDR1 SGHRS and CDR2 YFSETQ. The CDR3 nucleotides are TGCGCCAGCAGCTTCGACAGCCTGGGAGTTCCTGAAGCTTTCTTT. It translates to CASSFDSLGVPEAFF. Supplemented by reference TRBV5-1 and TRBJ1-1, the full variable domain reads KAGVTQTPRYLIKTRGQQVTLSCSPISGHRSVSWYQQTPGQGLQFLFEYFSETQRNKGNFPGRFSGRQFSNSRSEMNVSTLELGDSALYLCASSFDSLGVPEAFFGQGTRLTVV.

The rearrangement joins TRBV5-1 to TRBJ2-1, with TRBD2 matching 13 bases. This CDR3 region has 15 residues. Germline CDR1 reads SGHRS; CDR2 reads YFSETQ. The ends lost 1 base at V and 10 bases at J; junction bases unmatched: 5. CDR3 sequence: CASSLTLAGGEEQFF. The CDR3, as DNA: TGCGCCAGCAGCTTGACACTAGCGGGAGGGGAGGAGCAGTTCTTC.

This chain joins TRBV6-2 or TRBV6-3 and TRBJ2-3; tentatively, D is TRBD2 (7 bases). Trimming took off 6 bases at V and 1 base at J, with 20 bases between the two ends. The CDR3 is 17 residues long. CDR1 and CDR2 from the germline V gene are MNHEY and SVGEGT. The CDR3 DNA reads TGTGCCAGCAGCCCTTTTGGGAGGGGGGTTGGCACAGATACGCAGTATTTT. Residues: CASSPFGRGVGTDTQYF.

V and J are TRBV19 and TRBJ1-2, with D maybe TRBD1 (6 bases). V was trimmed by 6 bases and J by 0 bases, leaving 11 bases between them. This CDR3 contains 14 residues. Germline V gene lookup returns CDR1 LNHDA and CDR2 SQIVND (reference sequence). The chain's CDR3 is CASSPQGSNYGYTF. The CDR3 DNA reads as TGTGCCAGTAGCCCACAGGGCTCTAACTATGGCTACACCTTC.

This clone was seen once. The chain employs TRBV7-9 and TRBJ1-2, with TRBD1 matching 8 bases. Trimming cost V 5 bases and J 4 bases; bases outside gene matches: 6. The germline V gene encodes CDR1 SEHNR and CDR2 FQNEAQ (reference sequence). The CDR3 is made up of 14 amino acids. Here the CDR3 DNA reads TGTGCCAGCAGCGGTGGACAGGGCTCCTATGGCTACACCTTC. It codes for CASSGGQGSYGYTF. Looking up the rest from reference TRBV7-9 and TRBJ1-2 gives the full variable domain: DTGVSQNPRHKITKRGQNVTFRCDPISEHNRLYWYRQTLGQGPEFLTYFQNEAQLEKSRLLSDRFSAERPKGSFSTLEIQRTEQGDSAMYLCASSGGQGSYGYTFGSGTRLTVV.

This clone came up once. This chain joins TRBV4-2 and TRBJ1-2; 11 nucleotides align to TRBD1. CDR1 is LGHNA, CDR2 YNFKEQ, per germline. Trimming at V came to 0 bases and at J to 7 bases, leaving 7 bases not matched to a gene. The length of the CDR3 is 16 residues. CDR3 residues: CASSQDLGQGAGGYTF. For the CDR3, the DNA is TGTGCCAGCAGCCAAGATTTAGGACAGGGGGCGGGTGGCTACACCTTC.

The chain joins TRBV10-1 to TRBJ2-5; D is uncertain. The CDR3 is made up of 16 amino acids. Deletions cut 3 bases from V and 2 bases from J, with 16 bases between. The germline CDR1 and CDR2 sequences are WNHNN and SYGVQD (reference sequence). The CDR3 is CASSERTNRPQETQYF. CDR3 nucleotides: TGCGCCAGCAGTGAAAGAACAAATAGACCACAAGAGACCCAGTACTTC.

This sequence joins TRBV7-2 and TRBJ2-7; D is tentatively TRBD1 or TRBD2 (5 bases each). The germline V gene has CDR1 SGHTA and CDR2 FQGNSA. Trimming shortened V by 8 bases and J by 0 bases, and 14 bases separated the two germline ends. The CDR3 contains 14 residues. This CDR3 reads CASSGQSSSYEQYF. The DNA for the CDR3 is TGTGCCAGCTCGGGGCAGAGCAGCTCCTACGAGCAGTACTTC.

This chain's CDR3 is CATRGVPDGEQYF. The CDR3 nucleotides read TGCGCCACGAGGGGGGTCCCGGATGGCGAGCAGTACTTC. This sequence joins TRBV5-1 and TRBJ2-7; the D call may be TRBD1 or TRBD2 (6 bases each). Trimming took 9 bases from V and 6 from J, leaving 19 bases between them. The CDR3 runs 13 residues. Germline V lookup: CDR1 SGHRS, CDR2 YFSETQ.

Here the CDR3 reads CASSLQIANSGNTIYF. As DNA, the CDR3 is TGTGCCAGTAGTCTCCAGATCGCCAACTCTGGAAACACCATATATTTT. This chain joins TRBV19 and TRBJ1-3; D ambiguous. This CDR3 region has 16 residues. CDR1 LNHDA and CDR2 SQIVND come from the germline V gene (reference sequence). V was trimmed by 5 bases and J by 0 bases, leaving 14 bases between them.

The gene calls are TRBV29-1 and TRBJ2-1; no reliable D call. Germline V gene lookup returns CDR1 SQVTM and CDR2 ANQGSEA. Trimming shortened V by 5 bases and J by 5 bases, and 16 bases separated the two germline ends. The CDR3 is 14 residues long. As DNA, the CDR3 is TGCAGCGTTTTCTTCATAACGGTACACAATGAGCAGTTCTTC. Its protein is CSVFFITVHNEQFF.

This chain's CDR3 is CASSLGTSGPYNEQFF. CDR3 bases: TGCGCCAGCAGCTTGGGAACTAGCGGGCCATACAATGAGCAGTTCTTC. The V gene is TRBV5-1, the J gene TRBJ2-1, with TRBD2 matching over 9 bases. CDR3 size: 16 residues. Germline V gene sequence: CDR1 SGHRS, CDR2 YFSETQ. V trimming: 0 bases; J trimming: 4 bases; junction bases outside the gene matches: 5.

The chain has TRBV5-1 and TRBJ2-1; D unclear. Per germline, CDR1 SGHRS and CDR2 YFSETQ. Trimming shortened V by 5 bases and J by 5 bases, and 14 bases separated the two germline ends. This CDR3 spans 14 amino acids. The DNA of the CDR3 is TGCGCCAGCAGACCTACTTACCGCAACAATGAGCAGTTCTTC. Protein product: CASRPTYRNNEQFF.

The genes are TRBV27 and TRBJ1-6, with unresolved D. Germline V gene data show CDR1 as MNHEY and CDR2 as SMNVEV (reference sequence). V lost 2 bases and J lost 7, with 27 bases in between. The CDR3 has 20 residues. This CDR3 reads CASSLKAPPNRVRVNSPLHF. The DNA of the CDR3 is TGTGCCAGCAGTTTAAAGGCCCCCCCCAACCGAGTGAGGGTAAATTCACCCCTCCACTTT.

The chain uses TRBV19 and TRBJ1-1; tentative D call: TRBD1 (6 bases). This CDR3 spans 14 amino acids. V lost 3 bases to trimming and J lost 7 bases, with 15 bases between them. Germline CDR1 LNHDA, CDR2 SQIVND (reference sequence). This CDR3 is CASSIPTGMNEAFF. CDR3 nucleotide sequence: TGTGCCAGTAGTATCCCTACAGGGATGAATGAAGCTTTCTTT.

The chain couples TRBV6-5 to TRBJ1-2; 7 bases align to TRBD1. This CDR3 contains 13 residues. The V segment lost 8 bases and the J segment 0 bases; nucleotides outside the gene matches: 3. Germline V gene data show CDR1 as MNHEY and CDR2 as SVGAGI. This chain's CDR3 is CASRDSPNYGYTF. In DNA, the CDR3 is TGTGCCAGCCGGGACAGTCCTAACTATGGCTACACCTTC.

This clone was seen only once. J is TRBJ2-1 and V is TRBV10-2; D is possibly TRBD1 (5 bases). Germline CDR1 is WSHSY and CDR2 is SAAADI. The CDR3 covers 17 residues. Trimming removed 6 bases from V and 5 bases from J, with 23 bases in between. The CDR3 nucleotides read TGCGCCAGCAGCGACGACAGATGGCGGTCCGCACACAATGAGCAGTTCTTC. This encodes CASSDDRWRSAHNEQFF.

The J gene is TRBJ1-2, the V gene TRBV19, with 7 bases fitting TRBD1. Trimming cost V 8 bases and J 1 base; bases outside gene matches: 10. There are 15 residues in the CDR3. The germline CDR1 and CDR2 sequences are LNHDA and SQIVND (reference sequence). The CDR3 sequence is CASWDSTKFNYGYTF. Written as DNA, the CDR3 is TGTGCCAGTTGGGACAGTACAAAATTTAACTATGGCTACACCTTC.

The rearrangement uses TRBV11-3 and TRBJ2-3; D unresolved. The CDR3 is made up of 11 amino acids. In germline, CDR1 is SGHNT, CDR2 YENEEA. Trimming took 5 bases from V and 5 from J, leaving 5 bases between them. CDR3 in DNA: TGTGCCAGCAGCCTTAGAGATACGCAGTATTTT. Translation gives CASSLRDTQYF.

The chain carries TRBV20-1 and TRBJ1-1, with D unclear. V was shortened by 7 bases and J by 1 base, with 7 bases between the two germline ends. This CDR3 contains 11 residues. Germline V lookup: CDR1 DFQATT, CDR2 SNEGSKA (reference sequence). The DNA for the CDR3 is TGCAGTGAAGAGGGGAACACTGAAGCTTTCTTT. Translated: CSEEGNTEAFF.

J is TRBJ2-7 and V is TRBV7-2; TRBD2 matches at 11 bases. The CDR3 runs to 15 residues. Germline trimming cut 1 base from V and 3 bases from J; bases unmatched to any gene: 2. CDR1 and CDR2 (germline): SGHTA, FQGNSA. The CDR3 reads CASSLGTSGLYEQYF. The DNA for the CDR3 is TGTGCCAGCAGCTTAGGGACTAGCGGGCTCTACGAGCAGTACTTC.

This clone has just a few counts. The chain has TRBV2 and TRBJ1-1; D might be TRBD1 (5 bases). The V gene lost 4 bases and the J gene lost 6 bases, with 18 bases spanning the gap. Germline lookup yields CDR1 SNHLY and CDR2 FYNNEI. The CDR3 runs to 15 residues. CDR3 nucleotide sequence: TGTGCCAGCAGTGGGCAGGCAGGGAGAGGCCCTGAAGCTTTCTTT. As protein: CASSGQAGRGPEAFF.

This chain connects TRBV10-1 to TRBJ2-7; 7 bases fit TRBD1. V was clipped by 6 bases and J by 1 base; unmatched bases: 6. Germline values: CDR1 WNHNN, CDR2 SYGVQD (reference sequence). The CDR3 covers 14 residues. Here the CDR3 DNA reads TGCGCCAGCAGCGCCCCGGGACAGTCCTACGAGCAGTACTTC. Translation: CASSAPGQSYEQYF.

The V gene is TRBV5-1, the J gene TRBJ1-4; TRBD1 agrees at 8 bases. Germline-derived CDR1 and CDR2 are SGHRS and YFSETQ. V lost 4 bases and J lost 6; bases outside the gene matches: 8. This CDR3 has 15 residues. The CDR3 DNA reads as TGCGCCAGCAGCCGAAGCCCAGGGGGCGATGAAAAACTGTTTTTT. This codes for CASSRSPGGDEKLFF.

This rearrangement joins TRBV3-1 (or the pseudogene TRBV3-2) to TRBJ2-3, with 7 bases fitting TRBD2. The germline gives CDR1 LGHDT, CDR2 YNNKEL (reference sequence). The CDR3 loop spans 13 amino acids. V dropped 4 bases and J dropped 9; count of bases not matched to a gene: 7. CDR3 bases: TGTGCCAGCAGCCGGACCTGGGGGGGGACGCAGTATTTT. This encodes CASSRTWGGTQYF.

J is TRBJ1-6 and V is TRBV6-5; D gene unclear. The CDR3 is 13 amino acids. V dropped 6 bases and J dropped 6 bases, with 9 bases sitting between them. The germline V gene has CDR1 MNHEY and CDR2 SVGAGI. Written as DNA, the CDR3 is TGTGCCAGCAGATCGACAAGTAATTCACCCCTCCACTTT. It codes for CASRSTSNSPLHF.

The genes are TRBV5-1 and TRBJ1-2; the match to TRBD1 covers 7 bases. V trimming: 2 bases; J trimming: 5 bases; junction bases outside the gene matches: 6. The CDR3 is 14 residues long. The germline V gene has CDR1 SGHRS and CDR2 YFSETQ. This chain's CDR3 is CASSLGQDWYGYTF. The CDR3 DNA sequence: TGCGCCAGCAGCTTAGGACAGGATTGGTATGGCTACACCTTC.

The chain recombines TRBV28 with TRBJ1-3; D unresolved. Trimming cost V 5 bases and J 0 bases, with 11 bases left between them. Germline loops: CDR1 MDHEN, CDR2 SYDVKM. CDR3 length: 15 amino acids. CDR3 region: CASSVSRRSGNTIYF. The CDR3 DNA reads as TGTGCCAGCAGTGTCAGTAGGCGCTCTGGAAACACCATATATTTT.

The chain links TRBV6-1 to TRBJ2-3; TRBD2 aligns across 11 bases. Looked up from germline, CDR1 is MNHNS and CDR2 is SASEGT. The CDR3 runs to 17 residues. V lost 2 bases, J lost 4 bases, and 8 bases stayed unmatched. The CDR3 DNA sequence: TGTGCCAGCAGTGAAAGACCGACTAGCGGGACTTCAGATACGCAGTATTTT. Encoded protein: CASSERPTSGTSDTQYF.